This TCR beta chain was documented in a study of blood T cell repertoires in COVID-19. Study-wide background: Some COVID-19 samples were acute and others convalescent; all came from the United States, Italy and Spain. From T cells, B-cell-depleted T cells, or PBMCs came the material, which was cDNA or gDNA.

CDR3 size: 12 residues. V lost 0 bases to trimming and J lost 7 bases, with 6 bases between them. Germline-derived CDR1 and CDR2 are ENHRY and SYGVKD. This clone occurred a few times. In the authors' workflow: It was from reference gene primer amplification that nucleated cell counts were estimated. The data were produced by immunoSEQ multiplex PCR, yet TCRdb's version contains in-frame clones alone and is incomplete. The V and J calls and clone size are taken from that table; D and trimming were inferred from the DNA. The data contain 300,000 to 450,000 clones, roughly 85% of them singletons. Sequencing was done on a sample of peripheral blood. The chain has TRBV10-3 and TRBJ1-1; possibly TRBD1 for D (5 bases). This TCR was recovered from a woman under 30 with acute or convalescent COVID-19. CDR3 protein: CAISESGLEAFF. The CDR3 DNA follows: TGTGCCATCAGTGAGTCGGGGCTTGAAGCTTTCTTT.